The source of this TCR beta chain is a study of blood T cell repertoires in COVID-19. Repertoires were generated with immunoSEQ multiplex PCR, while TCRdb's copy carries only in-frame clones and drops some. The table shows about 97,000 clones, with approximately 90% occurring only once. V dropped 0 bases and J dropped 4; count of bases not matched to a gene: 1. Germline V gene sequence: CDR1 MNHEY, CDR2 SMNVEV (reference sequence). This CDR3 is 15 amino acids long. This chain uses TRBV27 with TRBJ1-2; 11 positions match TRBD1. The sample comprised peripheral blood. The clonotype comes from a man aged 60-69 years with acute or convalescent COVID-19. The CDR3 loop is CASSLSGTGGYGYTF. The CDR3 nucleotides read TGTGCCAGCAGTTTATCTGGGACAGGGGGCTATGGCTACACCTTC.